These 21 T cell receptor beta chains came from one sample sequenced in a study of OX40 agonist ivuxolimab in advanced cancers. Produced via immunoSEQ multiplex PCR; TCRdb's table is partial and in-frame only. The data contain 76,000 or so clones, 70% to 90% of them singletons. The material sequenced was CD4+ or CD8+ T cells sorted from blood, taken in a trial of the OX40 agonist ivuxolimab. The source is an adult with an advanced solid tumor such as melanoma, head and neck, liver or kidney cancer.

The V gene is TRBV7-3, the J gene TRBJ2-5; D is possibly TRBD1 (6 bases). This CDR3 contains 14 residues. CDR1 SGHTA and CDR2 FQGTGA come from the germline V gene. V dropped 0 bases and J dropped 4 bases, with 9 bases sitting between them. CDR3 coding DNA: TGTGCCAGCAGCTTAACAGTCAGGGGAGAGACCCAGTACTTC. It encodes CASSLTVRGETQYF.

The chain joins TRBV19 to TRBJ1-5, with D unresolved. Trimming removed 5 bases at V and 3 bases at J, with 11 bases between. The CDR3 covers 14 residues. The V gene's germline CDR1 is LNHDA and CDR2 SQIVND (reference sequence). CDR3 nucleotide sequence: TGTGCCAGTAGTCAGAAGCGATTCAATCAGCCCCAGCATTTT. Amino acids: CASSQKRFNQPQHF. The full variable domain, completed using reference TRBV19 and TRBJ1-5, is DGGITQSPKYLFRKEGQNVTLSCEQNLNHDAMYWYRQDPGQGLRLIYYSQIVNDFQKGDIAEGYSVSREKKESFPLTVTSAQKNPTAFYLCASSQKRFNQPQHFGDGTRLSIL.

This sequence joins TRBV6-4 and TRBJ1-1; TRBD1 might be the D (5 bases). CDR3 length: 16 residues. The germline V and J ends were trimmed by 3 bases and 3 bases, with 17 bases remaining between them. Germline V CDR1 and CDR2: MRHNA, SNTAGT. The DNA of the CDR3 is TGTGCCAGCAGTGATTTGGGGGAAAACGGGGACACTGAAGCTTTCTTT. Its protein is CASSDLGENGDTEAFF.

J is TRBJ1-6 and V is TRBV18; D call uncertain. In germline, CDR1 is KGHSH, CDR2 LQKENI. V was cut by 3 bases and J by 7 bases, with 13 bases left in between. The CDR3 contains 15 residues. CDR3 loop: CASSPREGENSPLHF. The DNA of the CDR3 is TGTGCCAGCTCACCGCGTGAGGGTGAGAATTCACCCCTCCACTTT.

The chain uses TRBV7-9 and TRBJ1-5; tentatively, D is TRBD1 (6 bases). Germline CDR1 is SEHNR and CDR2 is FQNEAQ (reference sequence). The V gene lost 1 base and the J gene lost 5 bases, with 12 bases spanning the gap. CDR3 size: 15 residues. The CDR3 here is CASSLGAGADQPQHF. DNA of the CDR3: TGTGCCAGCAGCTTAGGTGCAGGGGCGGATCAGCCCCAGCATTTT.

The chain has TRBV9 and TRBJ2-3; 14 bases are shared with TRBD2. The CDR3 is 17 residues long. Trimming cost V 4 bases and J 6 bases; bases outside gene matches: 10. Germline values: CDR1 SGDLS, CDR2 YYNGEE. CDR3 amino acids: CASSFSTSGRAGDTQYF. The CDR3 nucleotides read TGTGCCAGCAGCTTCTCGACTAGCGGGAGGGCGGGGGATACGCAGTATTTT.

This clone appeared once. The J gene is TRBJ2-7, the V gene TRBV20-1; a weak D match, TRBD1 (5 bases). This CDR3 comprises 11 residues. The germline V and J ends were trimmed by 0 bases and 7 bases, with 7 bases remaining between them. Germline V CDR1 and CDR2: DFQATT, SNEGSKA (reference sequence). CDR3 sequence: CSAREAGEQYF. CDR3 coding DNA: TGCAGTGCTAGAGAGGCAGGGGAGCAGTACTTC.

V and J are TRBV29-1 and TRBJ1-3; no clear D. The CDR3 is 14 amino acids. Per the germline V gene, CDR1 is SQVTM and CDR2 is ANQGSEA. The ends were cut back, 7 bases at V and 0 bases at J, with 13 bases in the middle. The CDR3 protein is CSAGSDGSGNTIYF. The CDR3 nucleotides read TGCAGCGCCGGGTCGGACGGCTCTGGAAACACCATATATTTT.

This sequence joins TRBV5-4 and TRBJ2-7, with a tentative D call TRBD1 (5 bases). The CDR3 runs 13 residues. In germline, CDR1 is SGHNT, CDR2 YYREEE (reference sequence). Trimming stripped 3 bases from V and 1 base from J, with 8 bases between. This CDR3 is CASSWTSSYEQYF. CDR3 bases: TGTGCCAGCAGCTGGACAAGTTCCTACGAGCAGTACTTC.

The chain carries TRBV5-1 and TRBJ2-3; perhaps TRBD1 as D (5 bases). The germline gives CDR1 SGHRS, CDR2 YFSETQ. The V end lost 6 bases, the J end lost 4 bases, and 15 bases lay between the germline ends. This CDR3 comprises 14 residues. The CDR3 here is CASTRQEGADTQYF. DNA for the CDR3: TGCGCCAGCACAAGACAAGAAGGGGCAGATACGCAGTATTTT. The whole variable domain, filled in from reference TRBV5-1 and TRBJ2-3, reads KAGVTQTPRYLIKTRGQQVTLSCSPISGHRSVSWYQQTPGQGLQFLFEYFSETQRNKGNFPGRFSGRQFSNSRSEMNVSTLELGDSALYLCASTRQEGADTQYFGPGTRLTVL.

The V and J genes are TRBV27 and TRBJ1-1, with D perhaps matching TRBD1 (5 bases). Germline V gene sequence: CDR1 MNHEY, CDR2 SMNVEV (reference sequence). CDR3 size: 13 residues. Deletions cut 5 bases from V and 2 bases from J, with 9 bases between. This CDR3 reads CASSPTANTEAFF. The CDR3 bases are TGTGCCAGCAGTCCGACAGCAAACACTGAAGCTTTCTTT.

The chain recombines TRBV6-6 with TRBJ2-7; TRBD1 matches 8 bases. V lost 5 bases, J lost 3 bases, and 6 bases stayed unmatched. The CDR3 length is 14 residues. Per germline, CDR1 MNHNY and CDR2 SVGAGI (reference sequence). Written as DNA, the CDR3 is TGTGCCAGCAGTCCGGACGGACAGGGCTACGAGCAGTACTTC. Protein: CASSPDGQGYEQYF.

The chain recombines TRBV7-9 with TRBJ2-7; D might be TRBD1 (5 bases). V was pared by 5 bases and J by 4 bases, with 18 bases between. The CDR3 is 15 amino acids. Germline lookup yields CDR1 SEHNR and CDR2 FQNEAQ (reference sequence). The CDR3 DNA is TGTGCCAGCAGCATGAAGACCCCTAAGGGGTACGAGCAGTACTTC. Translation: CASSMKTPKGYEQYF.

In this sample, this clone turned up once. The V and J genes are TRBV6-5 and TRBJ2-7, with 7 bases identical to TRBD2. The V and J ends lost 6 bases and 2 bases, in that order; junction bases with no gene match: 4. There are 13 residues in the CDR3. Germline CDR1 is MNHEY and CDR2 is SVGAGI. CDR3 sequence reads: CASRGRGAYEQYF. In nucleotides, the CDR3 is TGTGCCAGCAGGGGACGGGGGGCCTACGAGCAGTACTTC.

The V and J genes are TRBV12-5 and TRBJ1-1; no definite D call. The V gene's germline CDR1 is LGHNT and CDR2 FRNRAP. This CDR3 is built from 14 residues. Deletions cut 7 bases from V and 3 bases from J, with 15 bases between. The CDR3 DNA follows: TGTGCTAGTGTTCCCCCGTCTGTGGACACTGAAGCTTTCTTT. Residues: CASVPPSVDTEAFF.

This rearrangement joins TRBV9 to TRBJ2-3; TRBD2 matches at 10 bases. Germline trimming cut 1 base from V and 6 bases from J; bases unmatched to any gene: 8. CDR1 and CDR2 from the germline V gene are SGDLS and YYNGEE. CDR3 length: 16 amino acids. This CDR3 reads CASSVPILAGIDTQYF. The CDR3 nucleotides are TGTGCCAGCAGCGTACCCATACTAGCGGGAATTGATACGCAGTATTTT.

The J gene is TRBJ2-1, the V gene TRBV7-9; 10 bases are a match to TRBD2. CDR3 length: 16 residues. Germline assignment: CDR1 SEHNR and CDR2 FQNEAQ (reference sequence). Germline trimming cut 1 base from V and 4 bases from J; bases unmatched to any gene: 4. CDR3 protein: CASSLELAGGYNEQFF. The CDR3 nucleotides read TGTGCCAGCAGCTTAGAGTTAGCGGGAGGATACAATGAGCAGTTCTTC. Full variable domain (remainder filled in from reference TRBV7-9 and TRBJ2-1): DTGVSQNPRHKITKRGQNVTFRCDPISEHNRLYWYRQTLGQGPEFLTYFQNEAQLEKSRLLSDRFSAERPKGSFSTLEIQRTEQGDSAMYLCASSLELAGGYNEQFFGPGTRLTVL.

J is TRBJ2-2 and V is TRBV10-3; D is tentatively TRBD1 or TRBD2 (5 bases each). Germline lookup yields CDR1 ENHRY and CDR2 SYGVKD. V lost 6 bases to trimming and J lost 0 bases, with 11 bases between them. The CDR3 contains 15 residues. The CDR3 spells CAISRRDPNTGELFF. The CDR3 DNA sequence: TGTGCCATCAGCCGCCGGGACCCGAACACCGGGGAGCTGTTTTTT.

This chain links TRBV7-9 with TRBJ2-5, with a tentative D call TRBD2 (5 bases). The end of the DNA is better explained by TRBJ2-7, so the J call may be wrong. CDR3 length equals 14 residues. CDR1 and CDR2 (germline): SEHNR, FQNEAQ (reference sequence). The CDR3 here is CASSRDSERSEQYF. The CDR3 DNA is TGTGCCAGCAGCAGAGACTCGGAGCGGAGCGAGCAGTACTTC.

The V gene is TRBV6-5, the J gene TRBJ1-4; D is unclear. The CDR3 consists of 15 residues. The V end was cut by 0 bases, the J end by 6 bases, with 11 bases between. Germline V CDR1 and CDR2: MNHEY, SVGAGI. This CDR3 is CASSYSERVYEKLFF. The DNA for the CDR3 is TGTGCCAGCAGTTACTCGGAAAGGGTGTATGAAAAACTGTTTTTT.

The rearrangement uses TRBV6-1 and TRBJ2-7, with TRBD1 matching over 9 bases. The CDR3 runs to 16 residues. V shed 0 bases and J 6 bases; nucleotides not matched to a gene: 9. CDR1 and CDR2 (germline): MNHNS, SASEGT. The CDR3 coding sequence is TGTGCCAGCAGTGAAGCGAAAGACAGGGGGGTGGGCGAGCAGTACTTC. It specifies CASSEAKDRGVGEQYF.